The text below deals with one T cell receptor beta chain. These data are taken from a study of regulatory T cells in long-lasting Graves disease. Building the TCR beta libraries relied on iRepertoire HTBI primers, and CDR3 regions underwent Arm-PCR. TCRdb redid the calling of the multiplex PCR reads with MiXCR, one entry per CDR3 protein. The sample yields 200,000 to 250,000 distinct CDR3 sequences, approximately 18% seen once. Time point noted: newly diagnosed GD, antithyroid drugs for less than 3 months. PBMCs provided the RNA from which the TCR library was made. The patients were drawn from one endocrinology department in Xi'an, China. CDR1 is SGHRS, CDR2 YFSETQ, per germline. The CDR3 runs to 18 residues. V gave up 1 base and J gave up 3 bases; unmatched junction bases: 10. Another study also made use of these data, one on T cells in Graves' hyperthyroidism and ophthalmopathy. Turning to that study: Orbital computed tomography and thyroid ultrasound, together with serum TRAb and thyroxine and clinical symptoms, were used for diagnoses.

The TCR comes from a woman under 40 with Graves disease. J is TRBJ2-5 and V is TRBV5-1; 12 bases align to TRBD2. Specimen: peripheral blood mononuclear cells (PBMCs), collected at new diagnosis, from a patient treated with antithyroid drugs. CDR3 protein: CASSLILAGGSLKETQYF. The CDR3 DNA follows: TGCGCCAGCAGCTTGATACTAGCGGGAGGCTCACTAAAAGAGACCCAGTACTTC.